Following are 20 T cell receptor beta chains from one sample sequenced in a study of human CD8 memory T cell subsets. TCR beta libraries were made by UMI-labeled 5' RACE. TCRdb reprocessed the 5' RACE reads and keeps a single row for each CDR3 protein, giving no DNA. The table gives under 4,500 distinct CDR3 sequences; the top ten clones make up about 35% of it. Material: CD8+ T cells from PBMCs. These TCRs come from a human donor in good health.

This clonotype is medium-sized by frequency. The V and J genes are TRBV11-3 and TRBJ2-5; without DNA, the TCRdb call of TRBD1 cannot be checked. The CDR3 is made up of 13 amino acids. The germline V gene has CDR1 SGHNT and CDR2 YENEEA. The CDR3 is CASSLRGSKTQYF.

J is TRBJ2-7 and V is TRBV20-1; TCRdb gives TRBD1 as the D gene, but with no DNA this cannot be confirmed. The CDR3 is 14 amino acids. The germline gives CDR1 DFQATT, CDR2 SNEGSKA (reference sequence). The CDR3 reads CSAPVRGVRYEQYF.

The rearrangement links TRBV27 to TRBJ2-1. Germline assignment: CDR1 MNHEY and CDR2 SMNVEV (reference sequence). The CDR3 runs to 13 residues. The CDR3 sequence: CASSLGQAYEQFF.

The chain has TRBV27 and TRBJ2-1; TCRdb gives TRBD1 as the D gene, but with no DNA this cannot be confirmed. The CDR3 consists of 16 residues. Per germline, CDR1 MNHEY and CDR2 SMNVEV (reference sequence). CDR3 residues: CASSQEGWGPYNEQFF.

The chain links TRBV7-8 to TRBJ2-7. There are 14 residues in the CDR3. Germline lookup yields CDR1 SGHVS and CDR2 FQNEAQ. Here the CDR3 reads CASSFEGYSYEQYF. The full variable domain, completed using reference TRBV7-8 and TRBJ2-7, is GAGVSQSPRYKVAKRGQDVALRCDPISGHVSLFWYQQALGQGPEFLTYFQNEAQLDKSGLPSDRFFAERPEGSVSTLKIQRTQQEDSAVYLCASSFEGYSYEQYFGPGTRLTVT.

J is TRBJ1-5 and V is TRBV28; without DNA, the TCRdb call of TRBD1 cannot be checked. The CDR3 runs 17 residues. CDR1 and CDR2 from the germline V gene are MDHEN and SYDVKM. The CDR3 here is CASTPAPGRKGNQPQHF.

The rearrangement uses TRBV20-1 and TRBJ2-7; TCRdb picks TRBD1, but there is no DNA to check that call. Germline assignment: CDR1 DFQATT and CDR2 SNEGSKA (reference sequence). The CDR3 runs 17 residues. This chain's CDR3 is CSARDRLGAGGRYEQYF.

This chain joins TRBV7-8 and TRBJ2-1; no DNA is available, so the TRBD2 call from TCRdb remains unchecked. The germline V gene encodes CDR1 SGHVS and CDR2 FQNEAQ. The CDR3 loop spans 16 amino acids. The CDR3 loop reads CASSLGAATRYNEQFF. The variable domain in full, with the rest retrieved from reference TRBV7-8 and TRBJ2-1, is GAGVSQSPRYKVAKRGQDVALRCDPISGHVSLFWYQQALGQGPEFLTYFQNEAQLDKSGLPSDRFFAERPEGSVSTLKIQRTQQEDSAVYLCASSLGAATRYNEQFFGPGTRLTVL.

The chain has TRBV7-9 and TRBJ1-4; TCRdb returns TRBD1, unconfirmable since there is no DNA. CDR1 is SEHNR and CDR2 is FQNEAQ in the germline V gene (reference sequence). This CDR3 is 12 amino acids long. The CDR3 reads CASSLGGQLLFF.

Judged by frequency, this clonotype is hyperexpanded (1% or more). This sequence joins TRBV29-1 and TRBJ1-2; absent DNA, TCRdb's TRBD1 call cannot be checked. CDR3 length: 15 residues. The germline CDR1 and CDR2 sequences are SQVTM and ANQGSEA. This chain's CDR3 is CSVDEWGGERYGYTF.

By frequency, this clonotype is medium-sized (0.01 to 0.1%). J is TRBJ1-1 and V is TRBV10-3; TCRdb returns TRBD1, unconfirmable since there is no DNA. The germline V gene has CDR1 ENHRY and CDR2 SYGVKD. This CDR3 comprises 17 residues. The CDR3 loop is CAISESLTGGKDTEAFF.

The chain combines TRBV3-1 with TRBJ2-7. In germline, CDR1 is LGHDT, CDR2 YNNKEL (reference sequence). This CDR3 spans 15 amino acids. CDR3 residues: CASSQEWDTHYEQYF.

Frequency places this clonotype as medium-sized (0.01 to 0.1%). The V call is TRBV10-1, the J call TRBJ2-1; TCRdb reports TRBD1, a call that lacks DNA to check it against. Germline V gives CDR1 WNHNN, CDR2 SYGVQD (reference sequence). This CDR3 contains 15 residues. The CDR3 spells CASNEGTGGMNEQFF.

The chain is built from TRBV11-2 and TRBJ2-1; TCRdb indicates TRBD2, and absent DNA this call remains unverified. The germline V gene encodes CDR1 SGHAT and CDR2 FQNNGV. The length of the CDR3 is 19 residues. CDR3 sequence: CASSLLAGEGLWEYNEQFF.

V usage is TRBV7-9 and J usage is TRBJ2-1; the D call of TRBD2 rests on TCRdb alone, since no DNA is present to check it. This CDR3 region has 16 residues. Germline lookup yields CDR1 SEHNR and CDR2 FQNEAQ (reference sequence). The CDR3 protein is CASSPQLALKQNEQFF.

The chain employs TRBV5-6 and TRBJ1-1; absent DNA, TCRdb's TRBD1 call cannot be checked. Germline values: CDR1 SGHDT, CDR2 YYEEEE. The CDR3 contains 15 residues. The CDR3 loop is CASSVGDREDTEAFF.

The genes are TRBV30 and TRBJ1-4. The germline gives CDR1 GTSNPN, CDR2 SVGIG (reference sequence). The CDR3 sequence is 13 residues long. The CDR3 sequence: CAWSVTANEKLFF.

Considering frequency, this clonotype is medium-sized. The V and J genes are TRBV10-3 and TRBJ2-5; absent DNA, TCRdb's TRBD1 call cannot be checked. The CDR3 is made up of 17 amino acids. Germline-derived CDR1 and CDR2 are ENHRY and SYGVKD. CDR3 loop: CAISEPRDGGRQETQYF.

This chain connects TRBV7-9 to TRBJ2-1; TCRdb's assignment of TRBD1 cannot be checked, as there is no DNA. This CDR3 region has 17 residues. CDR1 and CDR2 from the germline V gene are SEHNR and FQNEAQ (reference sequence). CDR3 sequence reads: CASSLFPRGPTYNEQFF.

This clonotype is called medium-sized based on its frequency. The gene calls are TRBV29-1 and TRBJ1-1. This CDR3 region has 12 residues. CDR1 and CDR2 (germline): SQVTM, ANQGSEA. CDR3 region: CSVEVGRTEAFF. The full variable domain, in which reference TRBV29-1 and TRBJ1-1 provide the parts outside the CDR3, is SAVISQKPSRDICQRGTSLTIQCQVDSQVTMMFWYRQQPGQSLTLIATANQGSEATYESGFVIDKFPISRPNLTFSTLTVSNMSPEDSSIYLCSVEVGRTEAFFGQGTRLTVV.